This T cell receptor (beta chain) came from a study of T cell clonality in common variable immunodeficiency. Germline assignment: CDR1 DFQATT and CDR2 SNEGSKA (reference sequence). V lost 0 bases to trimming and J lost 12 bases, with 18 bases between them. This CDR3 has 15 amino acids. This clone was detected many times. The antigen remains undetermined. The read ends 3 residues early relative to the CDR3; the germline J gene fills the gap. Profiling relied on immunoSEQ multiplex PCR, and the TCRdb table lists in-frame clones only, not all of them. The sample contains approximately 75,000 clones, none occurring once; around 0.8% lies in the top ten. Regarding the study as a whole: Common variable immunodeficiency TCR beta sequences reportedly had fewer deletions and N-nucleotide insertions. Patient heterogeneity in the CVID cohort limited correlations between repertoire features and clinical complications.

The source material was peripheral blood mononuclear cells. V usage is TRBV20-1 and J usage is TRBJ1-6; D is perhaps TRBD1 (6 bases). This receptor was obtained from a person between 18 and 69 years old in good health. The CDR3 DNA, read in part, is TGCAGTGCTAGAGATCGGGCGGGGGGCCGGGAACCC. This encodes CSARDRAGGREP. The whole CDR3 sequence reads CSARDRAGGREPLHF.